The clone carrying this TCR delta chain rates as large. Other DNA sequences from this sample encode an identical CDR3 as well. The sample originates from a study of gamma delta lymphoproliferative disorders and STAT genes. About the study: Gamma-chain libraries were built from at least 50 ng of genomic DNA with the LymphoTrack Dx TCRG Assay.

The CDR3 loop spans 15 amino acids. V trimming: 0 bases; J trimming: 4 bases; junction bases outside the gene matches: 5. The germline V gene has CDR1 GEAIGNYY and CDR2 EKD. TCRdb re-processed the multiplex PCR reads using CATT. The sample carries thousands of delta-chain clones, 0.95% to 1.1% recorded once. Sequencing used genomic DNA taken from PBMCs of patients and controls. This clonotype was obtained from a human donor in good health. Sequencing used blood. J is TRDJ1 and V is TRDV2; 9 bases match TRDD3. CDR3 loop: CACDTVGDRDDKLIF. In nucleotides, the CDR3 is TGTGCCTGTGACACCGTGGGGGATAGGGACGATAAACTCATCTTT.